These 2 T cell receptor beta chains were all obtained from the same sample, sequenced in a study of shared clonotypes between healthy human individuals. The method was immunoSEQ multiplex PCR; TCRdb's version includes in-frame clones alone and lacks a portion of them. This sample has 2 million to 2.5 million clones, with roughly 93% found just once. What was sequenced was naive CD4+ T cells from PBMCs. Described subset: CD45RA+ positively selected. The receptors come from a man in his late teens or twenties in good health. Some clones in this sample may be carry-over from other donors' samples.

The chain uses TRBV9 and TRBJ2-3; D could derive from TRBD1 or TRBD2 (5 bases each). There are 13 residues in the CDR3. Germline V CDR1 and CDR2: SGDLS, YYNGEE. Deletions cut 4 bases from V and 8 bases from J, with 14 bases between. This CDR3 is CASSPPPGTTQYF. CDR3 nucleotides: TGTGCCAGCAGCCCCCCACCGGGGACTACGCAGTATTTT.

The chain couples TRBV7-3 to TRBJ2-1, with 15 bases that match TRBD2. Germline V gene data show CDR1 as SGHTA and CDR2 as FQGTGA. Losses at the gene ends were 2 bases for V and 6 bases for J; bases not matched to a gene: 5. The CDR3 is 17 residues long. The CDR3 is CASSLGTSGRFGNEQFF. CDR3 sequence (DNA): TGTGCCAGCAGCTTAGGGACTAGCGGGAGGTTTGGCAATGAGCAGTTCTTC.